These 21 T cell receptor beta chains originate from one sample sequenced in a study of blood T cell repertoires in COVID-19. This table comes from immunoSEQ multiplex PCR, and its TCRdb copy is limited to in-frame clones, with some not included. The sample lists some 120,000 clones, about four fifths occurring once. The sequencing input was peripheral blood. These receptors were collected from a human donor in a cohort sampled during active COVID-19.

The chain uses TRBV21-1 and TRBJ1-1; the table assigns TRBD1, which was not confirmed against the DNA. TRBV21-1 constitutes a pseudogene. CDR3 length: 15 residues. The CDR3 sequence: CASSKGTGLNTEAFF. The CDR3 region has the DNA TGTGCCAGCAGCAAAGGGACAGGGCTCAACACTGAAGCTTTCTTT.

The CDR3 loop is CASSLETGGRYTEAFF. The CDR3 region has the DNA TGTGCCAGCAGTTTGGAAACAGGGGGCAGGTACACTGAAGCTTTCTTT. The chain recombines TRBV6-2 or TRBV6-3 with TRBJ1-1; 9 nucleotides agree with TRBD1. CDR3 length: 16 residues. Trimming at V came to 4 bases and at J to 3 bases, leaving 9 bases not matched to a gene. From germline, CDR1 is MNHEY and CDR2 SVGEGT.

The rearrangement links TRBV9 to TRBJ2-4; tentative D call: TRBD2 (6 bases). Germline values: CDR1 SGDLS, CDR2 YYNGEE. V was pared by 0 bases and J by 1 base, with 8 bases between. The CDR3 totals 15 residues. The CDR3 region is CASSVGGAAKNIQYF. In DNA form, the CDR3 reads TGTGCCAGCAGCGTAGGCGGGGCTGCCAAAAACATTCAGTACTTC. The full variable domain, its missing parts supplied by reference TRBV9 and TRBJ2-4, is DSGVTQTPKHLITATGQRVTLRCSPRSGDLSVYWYQQSLDQGLQFLIQYYNGEERAKGNILERFSAQQFPDLHSELNLSSLELGDSALYFCASSVGGAAKNIQYFGAGTRLSVL.

V gene TRBV20-1 combines with J gene TRBJ2-6, with 9 bases aligning to TRBD1. Germline CDR1 reads DFQATT; CDR2 reads SNEGSKA (reference sequence). With 3 bases clipped from V and 0 bases from J, the junction kept 9 bases outside the gene matches. This CDR3 spans 18 amino acids. The CDR3 sequence: CSASSPGQGGSGANVLTF. CDR3 nucleotides: TGCAGTGCTAGTAGTCCGGGACAGGGAGGCTCTGGGGCCAACGTCCTGACTTTC.

The gene calls are TRBV6-1 and TRBJ1-5, with TRBD1 as a possible D gene (5 bases). Per the germline V gene, CDR1 is MNHNS and CDR2 is SASEGT. The CDR3 sequence is 15 residues long. V was clipped by 2 bases and J by 0 bases, with 8 bases between them. In DNA, the CDR3 is TGTGCCAGCAGTGAACCAGGGATTAGCAATCAGCCCCAGCATTTT. Translated: CASSEPGISNQPQHF.

The chain recombines TRBV11-2 with TRBJ1-2; 8 bases match TRBD1. The length of the CDR3 is 13 residues. V lost 5 bases and J lost 8; bases outside the gene matches: 7. CDR1 is SGHAT and CDR2 is FQNNGV in the germline V gene. CDR3 residues: CASSVQGARGYTF. The DNA for the CDR3 is TGTGCCAGCAGCGTCCAGGGGGCGCGCGGCTACACCTTC.

The chain joins TRBV7-9 to TRBJ2-7; 7 bases match TRBD1. This CDR3 contains 13 residues. The ends lost 5 bases at V and 2 bases at J; junction bases unmatched: 3. CDR1 is SEHNR and CDR2 is FQNEAQ in the germline V gene (reference sequence). The CDR3 loop is CASSTGQTYEQYF. The CDR3 region has the DNA TGTGCCAGCAGCACGGGACAGACCTACGAGCAGTACTTC.

This clone was picked up a small number of times. The chain recombines TRBV7-2 with TRBJ2-1; D uncertain. The CDR3 sequence is 14 residues long. CDR1 SGHTA and CDR2 FQGNSA come from the germline V gene. V lost 5 bases to trimming and J lost 4 bases, with 12 bases between them. The DNA for the CDR3 is TGTGCCAGCAGCCAAGTAGAGGTGTACAATGAGCAGTTCTTC. This translates into CASSQVEVYNEQFF.

The chain combines TRBV5-1 with TRBJ2-7; D is unclear. Deletions cut 0 bases from V and 7 bases from J, with 5 bases between. This CDR3 has 11 amino acids. Looked up from germline, CDR1 is SGHRS and CDR2 is YFSETQ. The CDR3 sequence is CASSLAGEQYF. DNA for the CDR3: TGCGCCAGCAGCTTGGCCGGGGAGCAGTACTTC.

The rearrangement uses TRBV19 and TRBJ2-5; weak D call: TRBD1 (7 bases). CDR3 length equals 11 residues. Looked up from germline, CDR1 is LNHDA and CDR2 is SQIVND (reference sequence). In DNA, the CDR3 is TGTTACCCCAGGGGGGCGGTGACCCAGTACTTC. This sequence encodes CYPRGAVTQYF.

The chain couples TRBV3-1 (or the pseudogene TRBV3-2) to TRBJ2-7; no definite D call. The CDR3 covers 12 residues. The V end was cut by 5 bases, the J end by 6 bases, with 11 bases between. The germline CDR1 and CDR2 sequences are LGHDT and YNNKEL (reference sequence). The CDR3, as DNA: TGTGCCAGCAGCTTCGAGGTTGGCGAGCAGTACTTC. Translation gives CASSFEVGEQYF.

The rearrangement joins TRBV7-9 to TRBJ2-7, with a possible D match to TRBD2 (5 bases). The length of the CDR3 is 14 residues. Germline CDR1 is SEHNR and CDR2 is FQNEAQ (reference sequence). V lost 7 bases, J lost 6 bases, and 19 bases lay in between. CDR3 region: CASTTPRGSFEQYF. CDR3 DNA: TGTGCCAGCACCACCCCCCGGGGAAGTTTCGAGCAGTACTTC.

The chain is built from TRBV20-1 and TRBJ2-3; D possibly corresponds to TRBD1 (5 bases). This CDR3 spans 15 amino acids. Trimming took off 3 bases at V and 0 bases at J, with 13 bases between the two ends. CDR1 is DFQATT and CDR2 is SNEGSKA in the germline V gene (reference sequence). CDR3 protein: CSASRTPTSTDTQYF. The CDR3, as DNA: TGCAGTGCTAGTAGGACACCTACTAGCACAGATACGCAGTATTTT.

V usage is TRBV24-1 and J usage is TRBJ2-3; 7 bases are shared with TRBD1. From germline, CDR1 is KGHDR and CDR2 SFDVKD. This CDR3 contains 14 residues. J gave up 6 bases and V 5 bases, and 7 bases lay outside the gene matches. CDR3 in DNA: TGTGCCACCAGTGGTCCGACAGGGTCGGATACGCAGTATTTT. It yields the protein CATSGPTGSDTQYF.

The gene calls are TRBV18 and TRBJ2-3; D is perhaps TRBD1 (5 bases). The ends were cut back, 3 bases at V and 0 bases at J, with 7 bases in the middle. The CDR3 runs 14 residues. From germline, CDR1 is KGHSH and CDR2 LQKENI. CDR3 protein: CASSPGPSTDTQYF. CDR3 DNA: TGTGCCAGCTCACCGGGGCCCAGCACAGATACGCAGTATTTT.

The chain is built from TRBV19 and TRBJ1-1, with no clear D. The CDR3 length is 15 residues. Germline CDR1 LNHDA, CDR2 SQIVND (reference sequence). V was shortened by 4 bases and J by 4 bases, with 16 bases between the two germline ends. CDR3 nucleotides: TGTGCCAGTAGTAACACGGCCTTGCGGAGCACTGAAGCTTTCTTT. This codes for CASSNTALRSTEAFF.

The chain links TRBV6-5 to TRBJ1-2; 7 bases agree with TRBD1. V was clipped by 5 bases and J by 6 bases; unmatched bases: 9. The germline CDR1 and CDR2 sequences are MNHEY and SVGAGI. This CDR3 spans 14 amino acids. The CDR3 here is CASSRQGGEDGYTF. CDR3 sequence (DNA): TGTGCCAGCAGTCGTCAGGGGGGAGAGGATGGCTACACCTTC.

This rearrangement joins TRBV4-1 to TRBJ2-7, with 8 bases matching TRBD2. J gave up 4 bases and V 1 base, and 21 bases lay outside the gene matches. There are 20 residues in the CDR3. Germline V gene lookup returns CDR1 MGHRA and CDR2 YSYEKL. This CDR3 reads CASSQGLGTRIRATSYEQYF. The CDR3 DNA is TGCGCCAGCAGCCAAGGTTTAGGGACTAGGATCCGCGCGACGTCGTACGAGCAGTACTTC.

The rearrangement uses TRBV19 and TRBJ2-7; TRBD2 matches at 9 bases. The CDR3 is 15 residues long. Germline-derived CDR1 and CDR2 are LNHDA and SQIVND (reference sequence). Trimming at V came to 4 bases and at J to 1 base, leaving 5 bases not matched to a gene. CDR3 residues: CASSTKLAGSYEQYF. For the CDR3, the DNA is TGTGCCAGTAGTACAAAACTAGCGGGTTCCTACGAGCAGTACTTC. Complete variable domain (other parts from reference TRBV19 and TRBJ2-7): DGGITQSPKYLFRKEGQNVTLSCEQNLNHDAMYWYRQDPGQGLRLIYYSQIVNDFQKGDIAEGYSVSREKKESFPLTVTSAQKNPTAFYLCASSTKLAGSYEQYFGPGTRLTVT.

The chain recombines TRBV7-9 with TRBJ1-3, with 8 bases aligning to TRBD1. The V gene end was trimmed by 4 bases and the J gene end by 0 bases; junction bases not matched to a gene: 2. The CDR3 extends over 15 amino acids. From germline, CDR1 is SEHNR and CDR2 FQNEAQ (reference sequence). CDR3: CASSSDRASGNTIYF. The DNA of the CDR3 is TGTGCCAGCAGCTCGGACAGGGCCTCTGGAAACACCATATATTTT.

The chain carries TRBV5-4 and TRBJ2-2, with 11 nucleotides matching TRBD2. The V and J ends lost 4 bases and 4 bases, in that order; junction bases with no gene match: 12. The CDR3 consists of 18 residues. The germline gives CDR1 SGHNT, CDR2 YYREEE (reference sequence). CDR3 loop: CASSRPGLAAQGTGELFF. The CDR3 DNA follows: TGTGCCAGCAGCCGACCGGGACTAGCGGCCCAGGGCACCGGGGAGCTGTTTTTT.